This TCR beta chain was captured by sequencing in a study of blood T cell repertoires in COVID-19. The repertoire was sequenced with immunoSEQ multiplex PCR; TCRdb's copy has only in-frame clones and lacks some. The sample lists about 74,000 clones; almost 85% were seen once. Between the trimmed V and J ends, which lost 6 bases and 3 bases, there was a span of 9 bases. The CDR3 has 12 residues. Germline CDR1 is MNHNS and CDR2 is SASEGT. Input material: peripheral blood. This sequence originates from a man between 65 and 85 years old with acute or convalescent COVID-19. This sequence joins TRBV6-1 and TRBJ2-7, with a possible D match to TRBD1 (6 bases). Written as DNA, the CDR3 is TGTGCCAGCAGAGGGACAAACTACGAGCAGTACTTC. Its protein is CASRGTNYEQYF.